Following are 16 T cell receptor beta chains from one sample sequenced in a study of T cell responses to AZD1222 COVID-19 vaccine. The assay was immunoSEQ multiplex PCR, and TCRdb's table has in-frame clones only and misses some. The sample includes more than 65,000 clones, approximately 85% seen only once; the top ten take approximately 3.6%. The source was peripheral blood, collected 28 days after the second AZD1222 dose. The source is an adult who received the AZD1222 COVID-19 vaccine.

CDR3 DNA: TGTGCCAGTACCCGACAGGGGATTCCGTCAGCTGAAGCTTTCTTT. Translating it yields CASTRQGIPSAEAFF. The genes are TRBV19 and TRBJ1-1, with 8 bases fitting TRBD1. Losses at the gene ends were 7 bases for V and 6 bases for J; bases not matched to a gene: 13. Germline V CDR1 and CDR2: LNHDA, SQIVND (reference sequence). The CDR3 extends over 15 amino acids.

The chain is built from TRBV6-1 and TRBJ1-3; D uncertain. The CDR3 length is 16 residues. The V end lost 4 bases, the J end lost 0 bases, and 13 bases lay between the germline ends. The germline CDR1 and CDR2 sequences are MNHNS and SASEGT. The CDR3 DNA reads TGTGCCAGCAGTGTATTATCGGTAGACTCTGGAAACACCATATATTTT. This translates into CASSVLSVDSGNTIYF.

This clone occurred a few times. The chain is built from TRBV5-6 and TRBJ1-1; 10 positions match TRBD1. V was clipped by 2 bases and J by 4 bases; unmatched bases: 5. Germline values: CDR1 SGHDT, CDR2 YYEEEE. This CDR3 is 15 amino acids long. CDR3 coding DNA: TGTGCCAGCAGCTTTTCCGGGACAGGGGCCACTGAAGCTTTCTTT. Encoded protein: CASSFSGTGATEAFF.

The DNA for the CDR3 is TGTGCCAGCAGACCCGGGACAGGGGTAATAGGCTACACCTTC. Protein sequence: CASRPGTGVIGYTF. The chain is built from TRBV6-5 and TRBJ1-2, with TRBD1 identical over 10 bases. The trim removed 6 bases at V and 8 bases at J, leaving 9 bases unmatched. CDR3 size: 14 residues. Germline V gives CDR1 MNHEY, CDR2 SVGAGI.

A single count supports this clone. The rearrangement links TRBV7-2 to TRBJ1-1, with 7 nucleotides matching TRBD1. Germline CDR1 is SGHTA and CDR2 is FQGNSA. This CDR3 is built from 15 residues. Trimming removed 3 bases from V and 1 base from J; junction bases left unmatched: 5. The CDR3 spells CASSFRTGENTEAFF. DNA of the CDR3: TGTGCCAGCAGCTTTCGGACAGGAGAGAACACTGAAGCTTTCTTT.

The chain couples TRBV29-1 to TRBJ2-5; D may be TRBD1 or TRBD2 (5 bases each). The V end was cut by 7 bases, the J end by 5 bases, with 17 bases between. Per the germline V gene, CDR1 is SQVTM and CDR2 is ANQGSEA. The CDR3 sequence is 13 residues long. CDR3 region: CSATDGAKETQYF. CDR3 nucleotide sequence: TGCAGCGCAACGGACGGGGCGAAGGAGACCCAGTACTTC.

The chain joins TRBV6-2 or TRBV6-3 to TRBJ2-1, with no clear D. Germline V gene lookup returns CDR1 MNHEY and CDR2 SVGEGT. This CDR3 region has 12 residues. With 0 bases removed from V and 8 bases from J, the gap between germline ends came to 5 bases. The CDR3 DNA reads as TGTGCCAGCAGTTACTCGGTGGATGAGCAGTTCTTC. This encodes CASSYSVDEQFF.

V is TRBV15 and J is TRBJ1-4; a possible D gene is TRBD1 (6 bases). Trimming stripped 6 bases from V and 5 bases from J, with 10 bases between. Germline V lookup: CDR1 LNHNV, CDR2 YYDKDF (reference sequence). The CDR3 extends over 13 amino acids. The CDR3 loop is CATREGVNEKLFF. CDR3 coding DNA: TGTGCCACCAGAGAGGGGGTGAATGAAAAACTGTTTTTT.

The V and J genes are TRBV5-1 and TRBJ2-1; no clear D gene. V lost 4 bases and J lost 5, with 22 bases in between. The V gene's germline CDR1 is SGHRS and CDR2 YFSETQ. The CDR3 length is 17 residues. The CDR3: CASSPRASAASDNEQFF. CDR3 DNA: TGCGCCAGCAGCCCTAGGGCCTCCGCGGCTTCGGACAATGAGCAGTTCTTC.

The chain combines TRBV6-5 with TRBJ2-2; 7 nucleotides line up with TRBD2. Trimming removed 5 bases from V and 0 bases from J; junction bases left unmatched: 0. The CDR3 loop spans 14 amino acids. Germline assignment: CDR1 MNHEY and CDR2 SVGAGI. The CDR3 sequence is CASSSGANTGELFF. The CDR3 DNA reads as TGTGCCAGCAGTAGCGGGGCGAACACCGGGGAGCTGTTTTTT.

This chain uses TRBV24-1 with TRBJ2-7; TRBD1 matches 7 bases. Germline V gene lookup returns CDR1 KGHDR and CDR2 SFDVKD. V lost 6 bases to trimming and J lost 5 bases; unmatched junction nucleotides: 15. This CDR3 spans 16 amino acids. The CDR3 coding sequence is TGTGCCACCAGTCCAAATAGTATGGGGACAGATAACGAGCAGTACTTC. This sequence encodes CATSPNSMGTDNEQYF.

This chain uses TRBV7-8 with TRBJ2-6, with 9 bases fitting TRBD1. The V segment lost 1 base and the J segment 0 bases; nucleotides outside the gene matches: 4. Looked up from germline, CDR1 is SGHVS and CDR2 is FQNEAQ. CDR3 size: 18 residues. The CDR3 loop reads CASSLGGTGLSGANVLTF. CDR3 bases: TGTGCCAGCAGCTTAGGTGGGACAGGGCTCTCTGGGGCCAACGTCCTGACTTTC.

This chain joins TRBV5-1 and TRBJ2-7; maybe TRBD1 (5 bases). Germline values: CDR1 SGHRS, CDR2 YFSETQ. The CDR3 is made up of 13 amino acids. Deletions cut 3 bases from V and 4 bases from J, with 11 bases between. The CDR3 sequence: CASSSTQGYEQYF. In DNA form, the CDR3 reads TGCGCCAGCAGCTCCACTCAGGGATACGAGCAGTACTTC.

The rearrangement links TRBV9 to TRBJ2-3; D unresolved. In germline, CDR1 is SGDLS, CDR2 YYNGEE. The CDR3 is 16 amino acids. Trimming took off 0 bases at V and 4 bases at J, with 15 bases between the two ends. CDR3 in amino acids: CASSVGTAPEADTQYF. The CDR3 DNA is TGTGCCAGCAGCGTAGGAACTGCCCCCGAGGCAGATACGCAGTATTTT.

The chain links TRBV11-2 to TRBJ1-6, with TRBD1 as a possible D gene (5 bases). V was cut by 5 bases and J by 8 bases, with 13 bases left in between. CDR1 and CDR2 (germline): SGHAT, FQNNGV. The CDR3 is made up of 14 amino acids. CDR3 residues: CASSRQSGDSPLHF. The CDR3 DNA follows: TGTGCCAGCAGCAGACAGTCCGGGGATTCACCCCTCCACTTT.

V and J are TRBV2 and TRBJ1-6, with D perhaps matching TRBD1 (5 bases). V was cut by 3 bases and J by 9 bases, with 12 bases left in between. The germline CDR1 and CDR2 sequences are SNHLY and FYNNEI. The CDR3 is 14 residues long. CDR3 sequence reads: CASSEAGRGSPLHF. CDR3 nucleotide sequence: TGTGCCAGCAGTGAGGCGGGACGAGGTTCACCCCTCCACTTT.